The sequence of this T cell receptor beta chain was determined in a study of T cell changes during pregnancy in multiple sclerosis. Sequencing used immunoSEQ multiplex PCR; TCRdb keeps in-frame clones, though not all of them. The repertoire holds tens of thousands of clones, with less than 95% as singletons. The CDR3 contains 15 residues. V lost 3 bases to trimming and J lost 4 bases, with 13 bases between them. Germline-derived CDR1 and CDR2 are PRHDT and FYEKMQ (reference sequence). V and J are TRBV13 and TRBJ2-1; D may be TRBD2 (6 bases). This sequence originates from a female donor with multiple sclerosis, enrolled in a pregnancy study. The sample here was peripheral blood, taken in the third trimester of pregnancy. CDR3 sequence reads: CASSLVGGVYNEQFF. The CDR3 DNA is TGTGCCAGCAGCTTGGTCGGGGGAGTTTACAATGAGCAGTTCTTC.